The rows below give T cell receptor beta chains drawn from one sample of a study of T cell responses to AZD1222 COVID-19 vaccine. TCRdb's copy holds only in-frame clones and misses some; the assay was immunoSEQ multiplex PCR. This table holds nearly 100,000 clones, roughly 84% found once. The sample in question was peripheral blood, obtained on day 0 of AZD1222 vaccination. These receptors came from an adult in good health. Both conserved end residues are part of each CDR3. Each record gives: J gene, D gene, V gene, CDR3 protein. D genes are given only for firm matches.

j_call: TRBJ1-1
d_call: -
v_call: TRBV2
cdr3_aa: CASSEVYSRNTEAFF

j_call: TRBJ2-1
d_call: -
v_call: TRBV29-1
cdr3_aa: CSVSRLRQGDFTSSGDEQFF

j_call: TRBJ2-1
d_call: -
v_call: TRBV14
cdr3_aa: CASSQIRGPSPYNEQFF

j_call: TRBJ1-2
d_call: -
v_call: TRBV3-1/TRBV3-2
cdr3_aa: CASSSRSYGYTF

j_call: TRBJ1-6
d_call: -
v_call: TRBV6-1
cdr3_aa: CASSETPGGGNSPLHF

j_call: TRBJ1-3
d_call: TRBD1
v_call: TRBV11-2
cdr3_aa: CASSPRQGGSGNTIYF

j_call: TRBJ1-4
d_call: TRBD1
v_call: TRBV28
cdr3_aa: CASSTSGQGYEKLFF

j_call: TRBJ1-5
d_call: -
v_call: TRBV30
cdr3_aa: CAWSGGNQPQHF

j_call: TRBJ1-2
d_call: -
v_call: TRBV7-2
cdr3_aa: CASSPNGGYGYTF

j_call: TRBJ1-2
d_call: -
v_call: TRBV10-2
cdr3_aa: CASSELHHYGYTF

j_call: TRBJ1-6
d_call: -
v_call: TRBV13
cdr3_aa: CASRNGTGFRSPLHF

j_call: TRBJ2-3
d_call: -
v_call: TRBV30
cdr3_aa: CAWSPFRGDTQYF

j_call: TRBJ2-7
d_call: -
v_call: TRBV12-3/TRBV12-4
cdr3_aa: CASSPRRVEQYF

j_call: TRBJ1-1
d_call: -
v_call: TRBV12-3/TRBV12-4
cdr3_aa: CASSLITGTEAFF

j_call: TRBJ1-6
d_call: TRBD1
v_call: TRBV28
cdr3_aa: CASSLSRGLSPLHF

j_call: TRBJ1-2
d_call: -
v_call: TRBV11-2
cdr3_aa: CASSLQSNYGYTF

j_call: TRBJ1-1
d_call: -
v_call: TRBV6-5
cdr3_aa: CASSRTSTEAFF

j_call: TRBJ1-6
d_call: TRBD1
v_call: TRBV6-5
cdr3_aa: CASFPGTGYNSPLHF

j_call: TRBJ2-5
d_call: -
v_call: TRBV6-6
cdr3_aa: CASSFRDIQETQYF

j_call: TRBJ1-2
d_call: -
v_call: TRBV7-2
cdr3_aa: CASSFRGGQERYYGYTF

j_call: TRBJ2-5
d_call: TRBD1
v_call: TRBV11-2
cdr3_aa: CASSSDRVETQYF

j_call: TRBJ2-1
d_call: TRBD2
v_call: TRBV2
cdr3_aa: CASSEVELAGGPGEQFF